This TCR beta chain was sequenced for a study of early T cells in non-severe SARS-CoV-2 infection. Study overall: Sequencing used unsorted whole-blood bulk RNA, so chains lack pairing.

General observations from the study: The VDJdb matching leaned toward anti-spike CD8 responses and overlooked private and CD4 specificities.

Germline CDR1 and CDR2: MNHEY and SVGAGI. With 7 bases removed from V and 0 bases from J, the gap between germline ends came to 13 bases. This CDR3 has 16 residues. Attached unique molecular identifiers marked individual cDNA molecules. From the 5' RACE reads, TCRdb called clonotypes with MiXCR, one entry per CDR3 protein. The sample records tens of thousands of distinct CDR3 sequences, 9.3% being singletons. The table lists this clonotype with a few counts. Antigen: not known. The V call is TRBV6-5, the J call TRBJ1-6, with D possibly matching TRBD1 (6 bases). The sample comprised whole blood. This TCR was recovered from an adult who was a healthcare worker with PCR-confirmed SARS-CoV-2 infection or an uninfected control (not recorded which). CDR3 in DNA: TGTGCCAGCAAATCTCAGGGGAGCTCCTATAATTCACCCCTCCACTTT. Its protein product is CASKSQGSSYNSPLHF.